This TCR beta chain stems from a study of T-cell reconstitution after alpha-beta-depleted transplantation in children listed by TCRdb under 2016. For the wider study: The study quantitatively tracked T-cell immune reconstitution after TCRalphabeta/CD19-depleted allogeneic hematopoietic cell transplantation in children using TCR repertoire profiling.

Libraries were constructed by PCR. TCRdb records Illumina HiSeq 2500 as the sequencer. Molecular barcoding was employed in the preparation of TCR libraries, with unique molecular identifiers being used to normalize TCRbeta repertoire quantification. TCRdb redid the processing of the public reads, applying fastp at Q25 and MiXCR, and retained in-frame beta chains. Every distinct CDR3 protein forms one entry, paired with its most common genes and DNA. The sample yields around 530,000 distinct CDR3 sequences; about 31% were counted once. The ten largest clones capture 2% to 2.5% of the sample. This clonotype has a handful of counts. What this receptor recognizes is not known. One base away there is no much larger clone; base qualities are not given. CDR1 and CDR2 are drawn from the germline V gene: MGHDK, SYGVNS. From cysteine to phenylalanine, the CDR3 is 13 amino acids long. This entry keeps only the CDR3 DNA: 39 bases, framed from base 1. The junction carries 13 bases between V and J, which are trimmed by 6 bases and 5 bases respectively.

This receptor chain uses TRBV25-1 and TRBJ2-5; tentative D gene TRBD2, with 6 bases matching. The sequence came from a human donor who donated a stem cell graft to a child with aplastic anemia. The source was PBMCs from the stem cell graft donor, collected from the stem cell graft. The CDR3 reads as follows: CASRNRDLETQYF. At the DNA level, the sequence is TGTGCCAGCAGGAACCGGGACTTGGAGACCCAGTACTTC.